Below, one TCR beta chain is given with its context. The antigen remains undetermined. This sample was included in a study of CXCR3-negative and CXCR3-positive naive CD8 T cells. In preparing the TRB cDNA libraries, 5' RACE with UMI labels was used. Each CDR3 protein gets one entry in TCRdb, which reprocessed the 5' RACE reads and gives no DNA. The listing contains about 130,000 distinct CDR3 sequences. Study-level findings and limits: Sequencing showed both naive subsets with comparably high diversity, and memory CD8+ cells much lower.

CDR1 and CDR2 (germline): MNHNS, SASEGT. This CDR3 has 11 residues. The sequenced material came from naive CXCR3- CD8+ T cells from blood. This sample's subset: CD45RO-CCR7+CD27+CD95- naive CD8+ T cells lacking CXCR3 (TNR3-). The chain links TRBV6-1 to TRBJ2-1. The TCR originated in a human donor in good health. Some clones in this sample may be carry-over from other donors' samples. The CDR3 spells CASSDDHEQFF.